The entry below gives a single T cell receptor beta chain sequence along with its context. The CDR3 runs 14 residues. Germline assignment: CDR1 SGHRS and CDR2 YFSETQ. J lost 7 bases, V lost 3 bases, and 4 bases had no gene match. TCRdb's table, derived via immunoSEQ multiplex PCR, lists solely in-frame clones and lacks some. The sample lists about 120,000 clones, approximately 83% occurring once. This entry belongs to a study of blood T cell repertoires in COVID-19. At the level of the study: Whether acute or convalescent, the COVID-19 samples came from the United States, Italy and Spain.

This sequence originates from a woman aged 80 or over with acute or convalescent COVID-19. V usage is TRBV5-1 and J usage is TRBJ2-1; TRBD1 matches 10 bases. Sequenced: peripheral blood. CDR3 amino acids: CASSSGQGKNEQFF. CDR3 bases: TGCGCCAGCAGCTCGGGACAGGGGAAGAATGAGCAGTTCTTC.